Below, one T cell receptor beta chain is given with its context. Per the original data handling: Amplification of reference gene primers provided the estimated nucleated cell counts. Only in-frame clones appear in the TCRdb table, and some are missing; sequencing was by immunoSEQ multiplex PCR. That table is the source of V, J and clone size, and D and trimming were worked out from the DNA. The data contain about 190,000 clones, roughly nine tenths of them seen just once; the ten biggest clones take up approximately 1.1%. The data originate from a study of blood T cell repertoires in COVID-19. Study details: The United States, Italy and Spain provided the acute and convalescent COVID-19 samples. T cells, B-cell-depleted T cells, or PBMCs provided the cDNA or gDNA that served as material.

The CDR3 runs to 14 residues. Germline assignment: CDR1 SNHLY and CDR2 FYNNEI. V was pared by 3 bases and J by 4 bases, with 12 bases between. This TCR was sampled from a man in his thirties or forties with acute or convalescent COVID-19. This chain uses TRBV2 with TRBJ1-1; D gene uncertain. The sequenced material came from peripheral blood. CDR3 protein: CASSDQVAGTEAFF. CDR3 nucleotides: TGTGCCAGCAGTGATCAGGTAGCGGGCACTGAAGCTTTCTTT.